These 9 T cell receptor beta chains share one sample of origin, sequenced in a study of blood T cell repertoires in COVID-19 (TCRdb year 2020). The protocol used for the library was the immunoSEQ multiplex PCR assay. TCRdb carries this immuneACCESS record with in-frame sequences only. Its versions omit some clonotypes, under half of them owing to an unresolved V gene in the studies checked, with the rest unexplained. The sample table contains approximately 500,000 clones; only one count was recorded for around nine tenths of them. 7.5% to 9% of the sample is in the top ten clones. The sample taken for sequencing was peripheral blood. These receptors were obtained from a woman aged 50 to 60 with COVID-19, enrolled during active disease.

The CDR3, as DNA: TGTGCCAGCAGCTTAGCCCGACAGGATGGCTACACCTTC. Residues: CASSLARQDGYTF. The chain links TRBV7-2 to TRBJ1-2; D possibly corresponds to TRBD1 (6 bases). V lost 0 bases and J 6 bases, leaving 8 bases between the germline ends. The V gene's germline CDR1 is SGHTA and CDR2 FQGNSA. CDR3 length: 13 residues. Full variable domain (missing parts from reference TRBV7-2 and TRBJ1-2): GAGVSQSPSNKVTEKGKDVELRCDPISGHTALYWYRQSLGQGLEFLIYFQGNSAPDKSGLPSDRFSAERTGGSVSTLTIQRTQQEDSAVYLCASSLARQDGYTFGSGTRLTVV.

As concerns this clone: Different DNA sequences within this sample yield the same CDR3. This sequence joins TRBV4-2 and TRBJ2-3; D perhaps matches TRBD2 (6 bases). Trimming removed 1 base from V and 2 bases from J, with 10 bases in between. This CDR3 spans 15 amino acids. The germline gives CDR1 LGHNA, CDR2 YNFKEQ. The CDR3 loop is CASSQVGTSTDTQYF. As DNA, the CDR3 is TGTGCCAGCAGCCAAGTCGGGACTTCCACAGATACGCAGTATTTT.

CDR3 loop: CASSLDGPGITEAFF. Here the CDR3 DNA reads TGCGCCAGCAGCTTGGATGGTCCGGGTATCACTGAAGCTTTCTTT. The genes are TRBV5-1 and TRBJ1-1; D not certain. The germline V gene encodes CDR1 SGHRS and CDR2 YFSETQ. CDR3 length: 15 residues. Trimming left V 0 bases short and J 4 bases short, with 13 bases between.

This clone appeared a single time. The J gene is TRBJ2-2, the V gene TRBV6-4, with TRBD2 matching over 13 bases. The CDR3 is made up of 17 amino acids. Unmatched junction bases numbered 9, after V lost 6 bases and J lost 5 bases. Germline-derived CDR1 and CDR2 are MRHNA and SNTAGT. The CDR3 loop is CASSATSGGAWTGELFF. The CDR3 DNA reads as TGTGCCAGCAGCGCTACTAGCGGGGGGGCCTGGACCGGGGAGCTGTTTTTT.

The chain employs TRBV29-1 and TRBJ2-2; TRBD2 might be the D (7 bases). V lost 3 bases, J lost 0 bases, and 11 bases lay in between. The CDR3 runs to 15 residues. CDR1 SQVTM and CDR2 ANQGSEA come from the germline V gene. Here the CDR3 reads CSVDGGAPNTGELFF. The CDR3 DNA is TGCAGCGTTGATGGGGGGGCCCCGAACACCGGGGAGCTGTTTTTT.

V usage is TRBV6-5 and J usage is TRBJ1-2, with D unclear. This CDR3 contains 13 residues. Germline V gene sequence: CDR1 MNHEY, CDR2 SVGAGI. V dropped 2 bases and J dropped 1 base, with 5 bases sitting between them. CDR3 residues: CASSYNGNYGYTF. The CDR3 coding sequence is TGTGCCAGCAGTTACAACGGTAACTATGGCTACACCTTC.

This clone was seen a single time. The chain joins TRBV19 to TRBJ1-2; 8 bases agree with TRBD1. CDR3 length equals 13 residues. Germline V gene data show CDR1 as LNHDA and CDR2 as SQIVND (reference sequence). Germline trimming cut 6 bases from V and 4 bases from J; bases unmatched to any gene: 4. CDR3 nucleotide sequence: TGTGCCAGTAGCCGAACAGGGGGCTATGGCTACACCTTC. Its translation is CASSRTGGYGYTF.

This chain connects TRBV6-4 to TRBJ2-2, with a tentative D call TRBD2 (6 bases). The CDR3 contains 15 residues. Germline CDR1 and CDR2: MRHNA and SNTAGT. The V end lost 5 bases, the J end lost 0 bases, and 10 bases lay between the germline ends. CDR3 region: CASSRRGTNTGELFF. CDR3 in DNA: TGTGCCAGCAGTAGGCGGGGAACGAACACCGGGGAGCTGTTTTTT.

The chain employs TRBV2 and TRBJ2-7; D possibly corresponds to TRBD1 (7 bases). The germline CDR1 and CDR2 sequences are SNHLY and FYNNEI. This CDR3 comprises 15 residues. With 7 bases removed from V and 7 bases from J, the gap between germline ends came to 23 bases. CDR3 nucleotide sequence: TGTGCCAGCAAGGTAGGAGGGGGCGCGATCCGGGAGCAGTACTTC. This translates into CASKVGGGAIREQYF.